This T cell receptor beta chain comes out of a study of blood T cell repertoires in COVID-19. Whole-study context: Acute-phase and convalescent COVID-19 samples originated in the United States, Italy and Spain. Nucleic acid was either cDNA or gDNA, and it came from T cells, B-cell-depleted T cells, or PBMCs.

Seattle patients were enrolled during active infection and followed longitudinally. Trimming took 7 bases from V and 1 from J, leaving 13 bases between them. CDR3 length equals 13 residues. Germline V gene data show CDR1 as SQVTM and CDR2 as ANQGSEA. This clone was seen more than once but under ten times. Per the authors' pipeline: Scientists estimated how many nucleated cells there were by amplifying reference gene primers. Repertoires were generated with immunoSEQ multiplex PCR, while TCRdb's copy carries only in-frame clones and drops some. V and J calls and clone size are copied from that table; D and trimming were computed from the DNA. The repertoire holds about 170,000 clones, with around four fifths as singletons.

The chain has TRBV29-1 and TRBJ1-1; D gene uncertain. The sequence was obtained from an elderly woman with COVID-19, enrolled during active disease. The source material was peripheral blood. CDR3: CSAKTAGNTEAFF. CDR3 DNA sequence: TGCAGCGCAAAAACGGCGGGGAACACTGAAGCTTTCTTT.